One and the same sample provided the 14 T cell receptor beta chains below, sequenced in a study of T cells in Graves' hyperthyroidism and ophthalmopathy (dated by TCRdb to about 2019). Libraries came from multiplex PCR. The sequencer was an Illumina HiSeq 2000. Amplification of TCR beta CDR3 regions was carried out from RNA transcripts. The first round of RT-PCR for the TCR CDR3 was performed with the HTBI primer set and the Qiagen OneStep RT-PCR kit. The public reads were reanalyzed by TCRdb: fastp trimming at Q25, MiXCR alignment, in-frame beta chains only. Entries that share a CDR3 protein sequence are merged under the most common genes and DNA. Present in this sample are some 350,000 distinct CDR3 sequences, approximately 14% of which were seen just once. The ten largest account for about a third of the sample. The sequenced sample consisted of blood. These TCRs come from a woman aged 40 to 50 with Graves' ophthalmopathy.

This clonotype was picked up many times. V usage is TRBV7-6 and J usage is TRBJ2-7; perhaps D is TRBD1 or TRBD2 (5 bases each). V gave up 4 bases and J gave up 0 bases, with 10 bases separating them. The CDR3 length is 14 residues. CDR1 and CDR2 from the germline V gene are SGHVS and FNYEAQ. The CDR3 DNA is TGTGCCAGCAGCTGGGACCGTGACTCCTACGAGCAGTACTTC. Protein sequence: CASSWDRDSYEQYF.

This clonotype was detected ten times or more. The gene calls are TRBV20-1 and TRBJ1-5, with TRBD1 matching over 8 bases. Germline lookup yields CDR1 DFQATT and CDR2 SNEGSKA (reference sequence). Losses at the gene ends were 6 bases for V and 5 bases for J; bases not matched to a gene: 6. The CDR3 has 13 residues. CDR3 nucleotides: TGCAGTGCCTGGGACAGGCAATATCAGCCCCAGCATTTT. Its protein product is CSAWDRQYQPQHF.

The chain uses TRBV6-1 and TRBJ2-1, with D maybe TRBD1 (6 bases). CDR3 length: 11 residues. V shed 6 bases and J shed 9 bases, with 9 bases lying between them. Germline loops: CDR1 MNHNS, CDR2 SASEGT. The DNA for the CDR3 is TGTGCCAGCAGGGAGACAGGTGAGCAGTTCTTC. Its translation is CASRETGEQFF.

This chain joins TRBV6-1 and TRBJ2-3; either TRBD1 or TRBD2 may fit D (6 bases each). Germline-derived CDR1 and CDR2 are MNHNS and SASEGT. The CDR3 length is 14 residues. The ends were cut back, 7 bases at V and 4 bases at J, with 15 bases in the middle. CDR3 nucleotide sequence: TGTGCCAGCACCGGGGGCCTAGAGCCAGATACGCAGTATTTT. Translated: CASTGGLEPDTQYF.

This clonotype was seen more than once but under ten times. The chain uses TRBV12-3 or TRBV12-4 and TRBJ1-3; no clear D gene. V lost 1 base and J 0 bases, leaving 4 bases between the germline ends. This CDR3 comprises 14 residues. The CDR3 is CASSLGYSGNTIYF. For the CDR3, the DNA is TGTGCCAGCAGTTTAGGCTACTCTGGAAACACCATATATTTT.

This clonotype showed up just a few times. This chain connects TRBV19 to TRBJ2-5, with TRBD2 matching 9 bases. The CDR3 contains 15 residues. From germline, CDR1 is LNHDA and CDR2 SQIVND (reference sequence). The junction had 13 bases not matched to a gene; V was cut back by 7 bases and J by 7 bases. CDR3 bases: TGTGCCAGTACCCGGACTAGCGATGGCCGAGGGACCCAGTACTTC. The encoded protein is CASTRTSDGRGTQYF.

This clonotype occurred a few times. V usage is TRBV20-1 and J usage is TRBJ2-7, with D perhaps TRBD1 or TRBD2 (5 bases each). Germline CDR1 DFQATT, CDR2 SNEGSKA (reference sequence). The CDR3 extends over 16 amino acids. Trimming pared 3 bases from V and 4 bases from J, leaving 22 bases between. The CDR3 DNA is TGCAGTGCTAGGGAAACCGGGAACCCGAAGGGGTACGAGCAGTACTTC. This codes for CSARETGNPKGYEQYF.

This clonotype was detected a few times. The CDR3 nucleotides are TGTGCCATCAGGGGGTCGGCGTCCGGGGAGCTGTTTTTT. Translating gives CAIRGSASGELFF. This chain joins TRBV10-3 and TRBJ2-2; D not certain. Trimming took off 6 bases at V and 6 bases at J, with 11 bases between the two ends. Germline CDR1 reads ENHRY; CDR2 reads SYGVKD. The CDR3 is 13 residues long.

This clonotype was seen at least ten times. V usage is TRBV28 and J usage is TRBJ1-4; 8 bases align to TRBD1. V was clipped by 5 bases and J by 0 bases; unmatched bases: 5. CDR1 and CDR2 from the germline V gene are MDHEN and SYDVKM. The CDR3 is made up of 16 amino acids. The CDR3 spells CASSPPTGATNEKLFF. CDR3 coding DNA: TGTGCCAGCAGTCCGCCGACAGGGGCAACTAATGAAAAACTGTTTTTT.

At least ten counts were recorded for this clonotype. V usage is TRBV7-8 and J usage is TRBJ2-7, with D possibly matching TRBD2 (5 bases). The CDR3 has 13 residues. The ends were cut back, 3 bases at V and 8 bases at J, with 14 bases in the middle. CDR1 is SGHVS and CDR2 is FQNEAQ in the germline V gene. CDR3 in DNA: TGTGCCAGCAGCTTGACGCGGGTGGAACAGCAGTACTTC. It yields the protein CASSLTRVEQQYF.

The DNA for the CDR3 is TGTGCCTGGAGTGTACAGGGACAGGGTGATTGGGCTTTCTTT. Protein: CAWSVQGQGDWAFF. This sequence joins TRBV30 and TRBJ1-1; 9 nucleotides line up with TRBD1. Germline CDR1 and CDR2: GTSNPN and SVGIG (reference sequence). CDR3 length: 14 residues. V shed 0 bases and J 11 bases; nucleotides not matched to a gene: 10.

This clonotype was picked up many times. This chain connects TRBV6-1 to TRBJ1-1; TRBD1 might be the D (5 bases). The V and J ends lost 5 bases and 2 bases respectively, with 15 bases between them. The germline V gene has CDR1 MNHNS and CDR2 SASEGT. The CDR3 consists of 15 residues. The CDR3 is CASSYSAGINTEAFF. CDR3 bases: TGTGCCAGCAGTTACAGCGCAGGGATAAACACTGAAGCTTTCTTT.

The chain carries TRBV6-1 and TRBJ2-5, with D possibly being TRBD2 (7 bases). The V gene's germline CDR1 is MNHNS and CDR2 SASEGT. The CDR3 runs 15 residues. Trimming removed 6 bases from V and 3 bases from J, with 17 bases in between. CDR3 protein: CASRSVRGGEETQYF. CDR3 in DNA: TGTGCCAGCAGGAGCGTGAGGGGGGGTGAAGAGACCCAGTACTTC.

This clonotype was detected only once. The chain recombines TRBV24-1 with TRBJ2-1; D uncertain. The germline V gene has CDR1 KGHDR and CDR2 SFDVKD. The ends were cut back, 4 bases at V and 8 bases at J, with 20 bases in the middle. The CDR3 has 16 residues. CDR3: CATSDITGPVGHEQFF. The CDR3 DNA follows: TGTGCCACCAGTGACATTACGGGCCCCGTGGGCCATGAGCAGTTCTTC.